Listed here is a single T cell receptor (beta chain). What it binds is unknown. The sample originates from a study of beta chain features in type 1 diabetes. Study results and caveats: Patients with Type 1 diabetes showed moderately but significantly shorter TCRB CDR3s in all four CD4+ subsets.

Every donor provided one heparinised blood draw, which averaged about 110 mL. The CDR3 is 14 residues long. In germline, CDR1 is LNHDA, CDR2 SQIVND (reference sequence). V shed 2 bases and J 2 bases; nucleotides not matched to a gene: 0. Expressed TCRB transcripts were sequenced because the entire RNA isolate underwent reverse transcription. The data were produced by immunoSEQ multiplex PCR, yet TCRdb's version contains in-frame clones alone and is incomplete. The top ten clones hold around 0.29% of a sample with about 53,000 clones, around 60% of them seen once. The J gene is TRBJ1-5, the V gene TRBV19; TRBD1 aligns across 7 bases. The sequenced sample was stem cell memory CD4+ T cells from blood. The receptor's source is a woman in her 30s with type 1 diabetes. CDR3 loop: CASSITGGNQPQHF. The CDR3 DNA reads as TGTGCCAGTAGTATAACAGGGGGCAATCAGCCCCAGCATTTT.